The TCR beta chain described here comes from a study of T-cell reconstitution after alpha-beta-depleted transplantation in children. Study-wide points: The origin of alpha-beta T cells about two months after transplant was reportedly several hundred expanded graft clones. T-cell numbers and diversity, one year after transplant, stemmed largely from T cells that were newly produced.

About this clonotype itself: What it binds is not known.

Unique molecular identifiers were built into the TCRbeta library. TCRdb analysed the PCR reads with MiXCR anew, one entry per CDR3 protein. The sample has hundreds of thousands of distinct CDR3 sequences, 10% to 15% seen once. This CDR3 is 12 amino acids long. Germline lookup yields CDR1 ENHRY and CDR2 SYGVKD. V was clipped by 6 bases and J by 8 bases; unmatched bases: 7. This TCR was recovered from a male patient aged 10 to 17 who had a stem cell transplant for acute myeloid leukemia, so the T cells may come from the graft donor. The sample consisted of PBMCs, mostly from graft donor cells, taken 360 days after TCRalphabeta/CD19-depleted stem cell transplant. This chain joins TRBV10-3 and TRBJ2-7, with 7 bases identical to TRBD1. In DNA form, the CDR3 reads TGTGCCATCAGGGAAACAGGGGTTAAGCAGTACTTC. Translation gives CAIRETGVKQYF.